This TCR beta chain derives from a study of blood T cell repertoires in COVID-19. Looking at the study overall: Researchers got acute and convalescent COVID-19 samples from the United States, Italy and Spain. Sources were T cells, B-cell-depleted T cells, or PBMCs; the material itself was cDNA or gDNA.

V shed 4 bases and J 2 bases; nucleotides not matched to a gene: 14. The CDR3 spans 17 residues. Per the germline V gene, CDR1 is SGHRS and CDR2 is YFSETQ. In the source study's methods: The assay estimated nucleated cells by amplifying reference gene primers. Assay: immunoSEQ multiplex PCR; the TCRdb copy retains only in-frame clones and omits some. V, J and clone size are taken as reported in that table, and D and trimming were inferred from the DNA itself. The repertoire holds around 180,000 clones, with over 75% as singletons. The chain links TRBV5-1 to TRBJ1-2, with 7 bases lining up with TRBD1. This sequence was found in a woman of 80 years or more with acute or convalescent COVID-19. The specimen sequenced was peripheral blood. This CDR3 reads CASSHTQGMGLNYGYTF. The CDR3 DNA follows: TGCGCCAGCAGCCACACACAGGGGATGGGGCTAAACTATGGCTACACCTTC.